The entry that follows covers one T cell receptor delta chain sequence. The antigen is undetermined. TCRdb's protein, taken from a much larger clone, differs from this DNA's translation at residue 5, likely owing to a read error; the protein displayed comes from the DNA. The data derive from a study of γδ T cells in repeated Plasmodium falciparum infection. Points from the study as a whole: Many TCRgamma sequences overlapped between individuals in stable Vgamma9/Vdelta2+ repertoires. Malian children's Vdelta2-negative repertoires appeared more expanded and less diverse than Australians'. One small rural Malian village, predominantly a single ethnic group, supplied the cohort.

With CATT, TCRdb re-called clones from the multiplex PCR reads. The data contain 80,000 to 95,000 delta-chain clones, over 1.3% of them seen just once; the ten biggest clones take up about 10%. Vgamma9/Vdelta2+ and Vdelta2-negative gammadelta T cells were flow-sorted from PBMC for bulk sequencing. The V end was cut by 3 bases, the J end by 0 bases, with 14 bases between. The CDR3 totals 18 residues. Germline lookup yields CDR1 GEAIGNYY and CDR2 EKD. This sequence was found in a pool of human donors (malaria-infected and uninfected, not separated). Source material: gamma-delta T cells from blood. The chain carries TRDV2 and TRDJ3; D unresolved. As TCRdb names no J gene, one was assigned here on the basis of a DNA match to germline. CDR3 nucleotide sequence: TGTGCCTGTGACGCCGGTTGGACCAACTCCTGGGACACCCGACAGATGTTTTTC. Translated: CACDAGWTNSWDTRQMFF.